This TCR beta chain was found in a study of type 1 regulatory T cells. Background on the study: T-allo10 is an in vitro-generated, Tr1-enriched CD4 T cell product specific for alloantigen.

This clonotype qualifies as medium-sized. As yet, its antigen is unknown. The CDR3 has 14 residues. The trim removed 8 bases at V and 10 bases at J, leaving 10 bases unmatched. TCRdb re-analysed the reads in MiXCR, keeping a single row per CDR3 protein. The table records 2,500 to 4,000 distinct CDR3 sequences, 8% to 9.5% of them present only once. The sequencing sample was made of cultured T cells, either the whole culture or a sorted T cell fraction (not recorded which). The sequence was obtained from a human donor in good health. The chain joins TRBV12-3 or TRBV12-4 to TRBJ1-6, with 8 nucleotides matching TRBD1. The CDR3 protein is CASGISGGRSPLHF. CDR3 nucleotide sequence: TGTGCCAGCGGGATTTCAGGGGGCCGATCACCCCTCCACTTT.